The 30 T cell receptor beta chains reported below all come from one sample, sequenced in a study of T cell responses to AZD1222 COVID-19 vaccine. Sequencing was performed with immunoSEQ multiplex PCR; in TCRdb, only in-frame clones are kept and a portion is missing. The sample lists around 78,000 clones; approximately 85% were seen once. This specimen consisted of peripheral blood, obtained on day 0 of MenACWY control vaccination. These receptors all come from an adult in good health.

The gene calls are TRBV28 and TRBJ1-2, with TRBD1 matching over 8 bases. Germline CDR1 is MDHEN and CDR2 is SYDVKM. The CDR3 contains 14 residues. The V and J ends lost 6 bases and 4 bases, in that order; junction bases with no gene match: 7. The CDR3 is CASRDRDVSYGYTF. CDR3 in DNA: TGTGCCAGCAGGGACAGGGATGTATCCTATGGCTACACCTTC.

This CDR3 is CASSSTGIVVREKLFF. The CDR3 DNA follows: TGCGCCAGCAGCTCCACAGGGATAGTAGTTCGCGAAAAACTGTTTTTT. The chain links TRBV5-1 to TRBJ1-4, with D perhaps matching TRBD1 (6 bases). The germline V gene has CDR1 SGHRS and CDR2 YFSETQ. Deletions cut 3 bases from V and 8 bases from J, with 20 bases between. CDR3 length: 16 residues.

The chain has TRBV10-3 and TRBJ1-5; D gene uncertain. Germline-derived CDR1 and CDR2 are ENHRY and SYGVKD. V lost 7 bases and J lost 6, with 22 bases in between. The CDR3 totals 16 residues. Written as DNA, the CDR3 is TGTGCCATCAAGCTTAAGTACCGGTCGAGAGTTCAGCCCCAGCATTTT. This translates into CAIKLKYRSRVQPQHF.

V is TRBV5-1 and J is TRBJ2-3; D possibly corresponds to TRBD2 (6 bases). The V gene's germline CDR1 is SGHRS and CDR2 YFSETQ. The CDR3 extends over 16 amino acids. V was trimmed by 4 bases and J by 6 bases, leaving 21 bases between them. CDR3 nucleotides: TGCGCCAGCAGCCCCGACGGACTACCCTCGGTGGATACGCAGTATTTT. Amino acids: CASSPDGLPSVDTQYF.

The rearrangement joins TRBV7-8 to TRBJ2-5; TRBD1 matches 7 bases. The CDR3 runs 15 residues. Germline V gene sequence: CDR1 SGHVS, CDR2 FQNEAQ. V shed 5 bases, J shed 0 bases, and the junction held 6 bases outside the gene matches. CDR3 sequence (DNA): TGTGCCAGCAGCGGTAGGACAGGACACCAAGAGACCCAGTACTTC. It yields the protein CASSGRTGHQETQYF.

This chain joins TRBV6-5 and TRBJ1-1, with D hard to call. CDR1 MNHEY and CDR2 SVGAGI come from the germline V gene. The length of the CDR3 is 13 residues. V lost 4 bases, J lost 2 bases, and 8 bases lay in between. CDR3 residues: CASSSTLNTEAFF. CDR3 coding DNA: TGTGCCAGCAGTTCGACACTTAACACTGAAGCTTTCTTT.

The chain has TRBV29-1 and TRBJ1-1; the D gene is possibly TRBD1 (6 bases). The V gene lost 7 bases and the J gene lost 5 bases, with 14 bases spanning the gap. The germline CDR1 and CDR2 sequences are SQVTM and ANQGSEA. There are 12 residues in the CDR3. CDR3 region: CSANARGTEAFF. The CDR3 region has the DNA TGCAGCGCAAATGCTAGGGGGACTGAAGCTTTCTTT.

This chain connects TRBV9 to TRBJ2-2; D tentatively reads TRBD1 or TRBD2 (5 bases each). The CDR3 has 17 residues. V was shortened by 3 bases and J by 1 base, with 16 bases between the two germline ends. Germline-derived CDR1 and CDR2 are SGDLS and YYNGEE. The CDR3 is CASSAQLQGVNTGELFF. The DNA of the CDR3 is TGTGCCAGCAGCGCCCAGCTGCAGGGAGTGAACACCGGGGAGCTGTTTTTT.

The chain recombines TRBV4-3 with TRBJ2-1; 7 positions agree with TRBD2. CDR1 LGHNA and CDR2 YSLEER come from the germline V gene. This CDR3 is 15 amino acids long. Germline trimming cut 4 bases from V and 9 bases from J; bases unmatched to any gene: 12. DNA for the CDR3: TGCGCCAGCAGCCTAGGGTGGGGGGGTCTTGGTGAGCAGTTCTTC. Its protein product is CASSLGWGGLGEQFF.

The rearrangement uses TRBV28 and TRBJ2-7; no clear D. The CDR3 has 16 residues. V was pared by 4 bases and J by 2 bases, with 18 bases between. Germline lookup yields CDR1 MDHEN and CDR2 SYDVKM. CDR3 sequence: CASSSSGRAIAYEQYF. The CDR3 nucleotides are TGTGCCAGCAGTTCATCAGGTCGGGCAATAGCCTACGAGCAGTACTTC. Supplemented by reference TRBV28 and TRBJ2-7, the full variable domain reads DVKVTQSSRYLVKRTGEKVFLECVQDMDHENMFWYRQDPGLGLRLIYFSYDVKMKEKGDIPEGYSVSREKKERFSLILESASTNQTSMYLCASSSSGRAIAYEQYFGPGTRLTVT.

This chain uses TRBV7-9 with TRBJ1-5; TRBD1 aligns across 8 bases. The V and J ends lost 1 base and 6 bases, in that order; junction bases with no gene match: 17. Germline CDR1 is SEHNR and CDR2 is FQNEAQ (reference sequence). The CDR3 has 19 amino acids. The CDR3 is CASSLEFGQGAIIGQPQHF. The CDR3 DNA reads as TGTGCCAGCAGCTTAGAATTTGGCCAGGGGGCGATAATAGGTCAGCCCCAGCATTTT.

This clone appeared once. The chain recombines TRBV20-1 with TRBJ2-7, with D unclear. Deletions cut 2 bases from V and 1 base from J, with 3 bases between. The CDR3 is made up of 11 amino acids. Germline V gene sequence: CDR1 DFQATT, CDR2 SNEGSKA (reference sequence). This chain's CDR3 is CSARKSYEQYF. CDR3 coding DNA: TGCAGTGCTAGAAAGTCCTACGAGCAGTACTTC.

The chain couples TRBV10-3 to TRBJ2-2, with 9 positions matching TRBD1. From germline, CDR1 is ENHRY and CDR2 SYGVKD. Unmatched junction bases numbered 4, after V lost 0 bases and J lost 2 bases. This CDR3 is built from 17 residues. CDR3 nucleotides: TGTGCCATCAGTGAGTCGAAGGGACAGGGCAACACCGGGGAGCTGTTTTTT. Translation gives CAISESKGQGNTGELFF.

The chain combines TRBV3-1 (or the pseudogene TRBV3-2) with TRBJ1-1, with D unclear. The V end was cut by 4 bases, the J end by 2 bases, with 11 bases between. The CDR3 has 14 residues. Germline CDR1 LGHDT, CDR2 YNNKEL (reference sequence). CDR3 nucleotides: TGTGCCAGCAGCCGACTTCAAGCTAACACTGAAGCTTTCTTT. This sequence encodes CASSRLQANTEAFF.

The chain has TRBV7-3 and TRBJ2-5; a possible D gene is TRBD1 (7 bases). Between the trimmed V and J ends, which lost 5 bases and 3 bases, there was a span of 19 bases. The CDR3 runs to 16 residues. Per germline, CDR1 SGHTA and CDR2 FQGTGA. CDR3 loop: CASSPGTAPGEETQYF. CDR3 DNA: TGTGCCAGCAGCCCTGGGACAGCCCCGGGGGAAGAGACCCAGTACTTC. Full variable domain (remainder filled in from reference TRBV7-3 and TRBJ2-5): GAGVSQTPSNKVTEKGKYVELRCDPISGHTALYWYRQSLGQGPEFLIYFQGTGAADDSGLPNDRFFAVRPEGSVSTLKIQRTERGDSAVYLCASSPGTAPGEETQYFGPGTRLLVL.

In its sample, this clone was seen once. The chain has TRBV7-2 and TRBJ1-2; 7 nucleotides agree with TRBD1. The CDR3 sequence is 14 residues long. CDR1 and CDR2 from the germline V gene are SGHTA and FQGNSA. V was pared by 4 bases and J by 2 bases, with 4 bases of the junction left unmatched. The CDR3 is CASSSPDRNYGYTF. In nucleotides, the CDR3 is TGTGCCAGCAGCTCCCCGGACAGGAACTATGGCTACACCTTC.

The CDR3 region is CASSYSKLGTNQPQHF. CDR3 coding DNA: TGTGCCAGCAGTTACTCGAAATTGGGGACTAATCAGCCCCAGCATTTT. The chain recombines TRBV6-6 with TRBJ1-5, with a weak D call TRBD1 (5 bases). This CDR3 is 16 amino acids long. V was shortened by 0 bases and J by 4 bases, with 13 bases between the two germline ends. The germline CDR1 and CDR2 sequences are MNHNY and SVGAGI (reference sequence).

The J gene is TRBJ1-5, the V gene TRBV15, with D maybe TRBD1 (6 bases). The CDR3 has 14 amino acids. V dropped 0 bases and J dropped 7 bases, with 10 bases sitting between them. The germline V gene encodes CDR1 LNHNV and CDR2 YYDKDF (reference sequence). The CDR3: CATSREQGGQPQHF. As DNA, the CDR3 is TGTGCCACCAGCAGAGAACAGGGCGGACAGCCCCAGCATTTT.

In its sample, this clone was seen once. V gene TRBV6-2 or TRBV6-3 combines with J gene TRBJ1-2; 7 bases are shared with TRBD1. The CDR3 spans 14 residues. Germline V gene sequence: CDR1 MNHEY, CDR2 SVGEGT. Trimming took 2 bases from V and 10 from J; bases not matched to a gene: 10. DNA for the CDR3: TGTGCCAGCAGTTACCTTACTCCACAGGGGATCTACACCTTC. Its translation is CASSYLTPQGIYTF.

This chain links TRBV20-1 with TRBJ1-5; D is unclear. Looked up from germline, CDR1 is DFQATT and CDR2 is SNEGSKA (reference sequence). The ends were cut back, 3 bases at V and 0 bases at J, with 9 bases in the middle. The CDR3 spans 14 residues. CDR3: CSASKEYSNQPQHF. The DNA for the CDR3 is TGCAGTGCTAGTAAAGAGTATAGCAATCAGCCCCAGCATTTT.

The J gene is TRBJ2-5, the V gene TRBV3-1 (or the pseudogene TRBV3-2); 7 positions agree with TRBD1. CDR3 size: 15 residues. The V gene's germline CDR1 is LGHDT and CDR2 YNNKEL (reference sequence). Losses at the gene ends were 3 bases for V and 2 bases for J; bases not matched to a gene: 6. For the CDR3, the DNA is TGTGCCAGCAGCCACACGACAGGGCGTCAAGAGACCCAGTACTTC. Its translation is CASSHTTGRQETQYF.

This clone was observed a single time. The V gene is TRBV5-4, the J gene TRBJ2-7; TRBD1 matches at 8 bases. Unmatched junction bases numbered 6, after V lost 4 bases and J lost 3 bases. The germline V gene encodes CDR1 SGHNT and CDR2 YYREEE (reference sequence). The length of the CDR3 is 14 residues. In DNA, the CDR3 is TGTGCCAGCAGCCATGGACAGGGTTTCTACGAGCAGTACTTC. Residues: CASSHGQGFYEQYF. Full variable domain (rest looked up from reference TRBV5-4 and TRBJ2-7): ETGVTQSPTHLIKTRGQQVTLRCSSQSGHNTVSWYQQALGQGPQFIFQYYREEENGRGNFPPRFSGLQFPNYSSELNVNALELDDSALYLCASSHGQGFYEQYFGPGTRLTVT.

The chain is built from TRBV14 and TRBJ2-3; D ambiguous. The CDR3 spans 13 residues. Deletions cut 1 base from V and 6 bases from J, with 8 bases between. CDR1 SGHDN and CDR2 FVKESK come from the germline V gene. CDR3 bases: TGTGCCAGCAGCCAAGGTACGAGGGATACGCAGTATTTT. Protein sequence: CASSQGTRDTQYF. Supplemented by reference TRBV14 and TRBJ2-3, the full variable domain reads EAGVTQFPSHSVIEKGQTVTLRCDPISGHDNLYWYRRVMGKEIKFLLHFVKESKQDESGMPNNRFLAERTGGTYSTLKVQPAELEDSGVYFCASSQGTRDTQYFGPGTRLTVL.

This chain joins TRBV3-1 (or the pseudogene TRBV3-2) and TRBJ2-7, with TRBD1 as a possible D gene (6 bases). V gave up 1 base and J gave up 2 bases, with 15 bases separating them. Germline CDR1 is LGHDT and CDR2 is YNNKEL (reference sequence). The CDR3 loop spans 16 amino acids. The CDR3 DNA reads TGTGCCAGCAGCCAAGGCTGGCCAGGGGTTCCCTACGAGCAGTACTTC. Its protein is CASSQGWPGVPYEQYF.

Notes on this clone: The germline gene is not matched at one end of the junction; a read error may be the cause. Other DNA variants within this sample encode the same CDR3. This chain uses TRBV11-2 with TRBJ2-2; 8 bases line up with TRBD2. Germline V gene sequence: CDR1 SGHAT, CDR2 FQNNGV. The CDR3 contains 18 residues. The DNA of the CDR3 is TGTGCCAGCAGCTTTCCTCGGGGGGGGGAGGTGAACACGGGGGAGCTGTTTTTT. Translation gives CASSFPRGGEVNTGELFF.

The V gene is TRBV6-4, the J gene TRBJ2-1; D remains unclear. Germline V gene data show CDR1 as MRHNA and CDR2 as SNTAGT. Trimming stripped 3 bases from V and 0 bases from J, with 6 bases between. The CDR3 consists of 14 residues. DNA of the CDR3: TGTGCCAGCAGTGAAATTAGCTCCTACAATGAGCAGTTCTTC. Translation gives CASSEISSYNEQFF.

This sequence joins TRBV11-2 and TRBJ2-1; 7 bases are shared with TRBD2. The CDR3 is 15 amino acids. Per the germline V gene, CDR1 is SGHAT and CDR2 is FQNNGV. Trimming removed 6 bases from V and 2 bases from J; junction bases left unmatched: 7. The DNA for the CDR3 is TGTGCCAGCAGACCGTATGGACTAGCCTACAATGAGCAGTTCTTC. Encoded protein: CASRPYGLAYNEQFF.

The CDR3 coding sequence is TGTGCTAGTGGTTTGGCCTTCGACAGAAGCAATCAGCCCCAGCATTTT. Protein product: CASGLAFDRSNQPQHF. The V and J genes are TRBV12-5 and TRBJ1-5; a possible D gene is TRBD1 (5 bases). Germline CDR1 is LGHNT and CDR2 is FRNRAP. The length of the CDR3 is 16 residues. Between the trimmed V and J ends, which lost 1 base and 1 base, there was a span of 11 bases.

V is TRBV5-1 and J is TRBJ1-5, with D maybe TRBD1 (5 bases). This CDR3 has 14 residues. V was shortened by 4 bases and J by 7 bases, with 15 bases between the two germline ends. The germline V gene encodes CDR1 SGHRS and CDR2 YFSETQ. The CDR3 DNA follows: TGCGCCAGCAGCACGGACCCAGGGAGGCAGCCCCAGCATTTT. Translation gives CASSTDPGRQPQHF.

The chain links TRBV21-1 to TRBJ2-7; TRBD2, the D gene given by the table, was not confirmed from the DNA. TRBV21-1 is a pseudogene. CDR3 size: 15 residues. The CDR3 is CASSKSGVRSYEQYF. CDR3 nucleotides: TGTGCCAGCAGCAAGTCGGGGGTTCGGTCCTACGAGCAGTACTTC.